These 32 T cell receptor beta chains share one sample of origin, sequenced in a study of CD8 T cells in ankylosing spondylitis. TCRdb fed the 5' RACE reads into MiXCR, producing one record per CDR3 protein. The sample records approximately 100,000 distinct CDR3 sequences, about 7.7% being singletons. What was sequenced was blood, either unsorted or a sorted T cell fraction (not recorded which). The source is a male donor with ankylosing spondylitis or in good health (not recorded which).

This clonotype was observed many times. The rearrangement joins TRBV21-1 to TRBJ2-7. TRBV21-1 is classified as a pseudogene. The CDR3 extends over 15 amino acids. The chain's CDR3 is CASIPSKTSSYEQYF. CDR3 sequence (DNA): TGTGCCAGCATACCCAGCAAGACAAGCTCCTACGAGCAGTACTTC.

This clonotype has ten or more counts. The V call is TRBV4-3, the J call TRBJ2-7; perhaps D is TRBD1 or TRBD2 (5 bases each). V was cut by 5 bases and J by 2 bases, with 16 bases left in between. CDR1 and CDR2 (germline): LGHNA, YSLEER. The CDR3 is 15 amino acids. DNA for the CDR3: TGCGCCAGCAGCGAGGGGATTTCACGCGCCTACGAGCAGTACTTC. Encoded protein: CASSEGISRAYEQYF.

This clonotype was seen at least ten times. The chain is built from TRBV12-3 or TRBV12-4 and TRBJ2-3; D possibly corresponds to TRBD2 (5 bases). The CDR3 spans 15 residues. The germline V and J ends were trimmed by 3 bases and 1 base, with 11 bases remaining between them. The CDR3 here is CASSFNSVRTDTQYF. In nucleotides, the CDR3 is TGTGCCAGCAGTTTTAATAGCGTTCGCACAGATACGCAGTATTTT.

This clonotype was counted ten times or more. The genes are TRBV29-1 and TRBJ1-3; 7 nucleotides agree with TRBD1. Trimming at V came to 2 bases and at J to 4 bases, leaving 2 bases not matched to a gene. Per germline, CDR1 SQVTM and CDR2 ANQGSEA. CDR3 length: 13 amino acids. The CDR3 region is CSVETGQGNTIYF. The DNA for the CDR3 is TGCAGCGTTGAAACGGGACAGGGAAACACCATATATTTT.

This clonotype was seen repeatedly, ten times or more. The chain uses TRBV14 and TRBJ2-7; D call uncertain. Per the germline V gene, CDR1 is SGHDN and CDR2 is FVKESK. V lost 0 bases, J lost 6 bases, and 15 bases lay in between. The CDR3 has 15 amino acids. CDR3 residues: CASSQDLQTTFEQYF. The CDR3 region has the DNA TGTGCCAGCAGCCAAGATCTACAGACAACCTTCGAGCAGTACTTC.

The chain has TRBV29-1 and TRBJ2-3; no definite D call. V gave up 3 bases and J gave up 6 bases, with 13 bases separating them. The CDR3 is made up of 13 amino acids. Germline lookup yields CDR1 SQVTM and CDR2 ANQGSEA. The CDR3 DNA follows: TGCAGCGTTGATTGGACCCTTTATGATACGCAGTATTTT. Translated: CSVDWTLYDTQYF.

This clonotype has at least ten counts. J is TRBJ2-1 and V is TRBV6-1; D gene ambiguous. Germline V gives CDR1 MNHNS, CDR2 SASEGT. This CDR3 has 15 amino acids. V lost 6 bases and J 3 bases, leaving 15 bases between the germline ends. CDR3 protein: CASRPLGVRYNEQFF. The CDR3 DNA follows: TGTGCCAGCAGACCCCTGGGTGTTCGCTACAATGAGCAGTTCTTC.

The table lists this clonotype with many counts. The rearrangement joins TRBV25-1 to TRBJ1-5; 7 nucleotides align to TRBD1. The CDR3 has 16 amino acids. Germline trimming cut 4 bases from V and 5 bases from J; bases unmatched to any gene: 11. The germline V gene has CDR1 MGHDK and CDR2 SYGVNS. CDR3 protein: CASSGPGAGGDQPQHF. The CDR3 nucleotides are TGTGCCAGCAGTGGCCCCGGGGCAGGGGGTGATCAGCCCCAGCATTTT.

V is TRBV18 and J is TRBJ2-5; 12 nucleotides line up with TRBD1. The CDR3 extends over 15 amino acids. With 5 bases clipped from V and 5 bases from J, the junction kept 6 bases outside the gene matches. Germline V lookup: CDR1 KGHSH, CDR2 LQKENI. CDR3 region: CASSSGTGGDETQYF. CDR3 coding DNA: TGTGCCAGCTCATCTGGGACAGGGGGCGATGAGACCCAGTACTTC.

This clonotype came up many times. This chain links TRBV20-1 with TRBJ2-7, with 8 bases matching TRBD2. Germline V gene data show CDR1 as DFQATT and CDR2 as SNEGSKA (reference sequence). The CDR3 is 14 amino acids. V gave up 6 bases and J gave up 5 bases; unmatched junction bases: 12. CDR3 sequence (DNA): TGCAGTGCAGCTGACTCGGTAGCGGGAAACGAGCAGTACTTC. This sequence encodes CSAADSVAGNEQYF.

This clonotype was recorded many times. The chain recombines TRBV29-1 with TRBJ2-5; D gene ambiguous. Germline V gene data show CDR1 as SQVTM and CDR2 as ANQGSEA. The germline V and J ends were trimmed by 4 bases and 5 bases, with 17 bases remaining between them. This CDR3 is 14 amino acids long. The CDR3 nucleotides are TGCAGCGTTGGGTTCCCAGCCCCCGGGGAGACCCAGTACTTC. Translation: CSVGFPAPGETQYF.

This clonotype was found many times. The V and J genes are TRBV9 and TRBJ1-1; D is undetermined. V lost 0 bases to trimming and J lost 4 bases, with 7 bases between them. This CDR3 contains 13 residues. CDR1 and CDR2 (germline): SGDLS, YYNGEE. The CDR3: CASSVGFSTEAFF. CDR3 coding DNA: TGTGCCAGCAGCGTAGGATTTTCCACTGAAGCTTTCTTT.

The V and J genes are TRBV30 and TRBJ2-5; D gene uncertain. V shed 2 bases and J shed 1 base, with 8 bases lying between them. CDR1 and CDR2 from the germline V gene are GTSNPN and SVGIG (reference sequence). The CDR3 consists of 13 residues. CDR3 DNA sequence: TGTGCCTGGAGTATAAACTTCCAAGAGACCCAGTACTTC. This gives the protein CAWSINFQETQYF.

In its sample, this clonotype was seen a few times. The rearrangement links TRBV5-1 to TRBJ2-1, with 8 bases that match TRBD1. V was clipped by 4 bases and J by 4 bases; unmatched bases: 7. Germline-derived CDR1 and CDR2 are SGHRS and YFSETQ. The length of the CDR3 is 15 residues. CDR3 nucleotide sequence: TGCGCCAGCAGCGGCGGACAGGGTGGGTACAATGAGCAGTTCTTC. This sequence encodes CASSGGQGGYNEQFF.

A note on this clonotype: The junction departs from the called germline gene at one end, perhaps through a read error. This sequence joins TRBV7-9 and TRBJ2-2; 9 bases match TRBD2. Germline CDR1 SEHNR, CDR2 FQNEAQ (reference sequence). The CDR3 totals 15 residues. In nucleotides, the CDR3 is TGTGCCAGCAGGTTAGCGGGAGAGAACACCGGGGAGCTGTTTTTT. It specifies CASRLAGENTGELFF. Drawing the rest from reference TRBV7-9 and TRBJ2-2, the complete variable domain is DTGVSQNPRHKITKRGQNVTFRCDPISEHNRLYWYRQTLGQGPEFLTYFQNEAQLEKSRLLSDRFSAERPKGSFSTLEIQRTEQGDSAMYLCASRLAGENTGELFFGEGSRLTVL.

This clonotype appeared a few times. This chain connects TRBV4-2 to TRBJ2-6; D is unclear. Germline-derived CDR1 and CDR2 are LGHNA and YNFKEQ. The V and J ends lost 0 bases and 0 bases respectively, with 9 bases between them. The CDR3 is made up of 17 amino acids. DNA of the CDR3: TGTGCCAGCAGCCAAGATAGGCGGAGCTCTGGGGCCAACGTCCTGACTTTC. Residues: CASSQDRRSSGANVLTF.

This clonotype was counted many times. This sequence joins TRBV7-9 and TRBJ2-1, with 9 nucleotides matching TRBD2. With V trimmed by 0 bases and J by 2 bases, 2 bases remained unmatched. Germline lookup yields CDR1 SEHNR and CDR2 FQNEAQ (reference sequence). CDR3 size: 16 residues. The CDR3 DNA follows: TGTGCCAGCAGCTTAGCATTAGCGGGGGCCTACAATGAGCAGTTCTTC. The encoded protein is CASSLALAGAYNEQFF.

Many counts were recorded for this clonotype. The rearrangement joins TRBV7-9 to TRBJ2-2; 8 bases map to TRBD1. Per the germline V gene, CDR1 is SEHNR and CDR2 is FQNEAQ (reference sequence). J lost 3 bases, V lost 5 bases, and 5 bases had no gene match. The CDR3 is 15 amino acids. DNA for the CDR3: TGTGCCAGCAGCCCGGGACAGGCCGACACCGGGGAGCTGTTTTTT. Translating it yields CASSPGQADTGELFF. The variable domain in full, with the rest retrieved from reference TRBV7-9 and TRBJ2-2, is DTGVSQNPRHKITKRGQNVTFRCDPISEHNRLYWYRQTLGQGPEFLTYFQNEAQLEKSRLLSDRFSAERPKGSFSTLEIQRTEQGDSAMYLCASSPGQADTGELFFGEGSRLTVL.

At least ten counts were recorded for this clonotype. The chain joins TRBV12-3 or TRBV12-4 to TRBJ1-4, with D maybe TRBD1 (5 bases). V was pared by 6 bases and J by 2 bases, with 13 bases between. The CDR3 sequence is 15 residues long. DNA for the CDR3: TGTGCCAGCAGCCGGAGACAGAGGACTAATGAAAAACTGTTTTTT. The encoded protein is CASSRRQRTNEKLFF.

This clonotype was observed many times. This sequence joins TRBV9 and TRBJ2-7, with D perhaps matching TRBD1 or TRBD2 (5 bases each). The CDR3 runs 14 residues. Trimming removed 0 bases from V and 1 base from J, with 8 bases in between. The germline V gene has CDR1 SGDLS and CDR2 YYNGEE. CDR3 loop: CASSVAGPSYEQYF. CDR3 bases: TGTGCCAGCAGCGTAGCGGGACCGTCCTACGAGCAGTACTTC.

This clonotype was observed a few times. The chain links TRBV2 to TRBJ2-1, with D possibly being TRBD2 (5 bases). The CDR3 covers 15 residues. V gave up 5 bases and J gave up 6 bases, with 17 bases separating them. Germline CDR1 and CDR2: SNHLY and FYNNEI. The CDR3, as DNA: TGTGCCAGCAGTTGGGCAGGTGGGGAGTTCAATGAGCAGTTCTTC. Translating gives CASSWAGGEFNEQFF.

The V gene is TRBV6-1, the J gene TRBJ2-3; maybe TRBD2 (6 bases). This CDR3 contains 13 residues. V lost 7 bases to trimming and J lost 4 bases, with 12 bases between them. Germline loops: CDR1 MNHNS, CDR2 SASEGT. The CDR3 reads CASKTSGSDTQYF. The DNA for the CDR3 is TGTGCCAGCAAGACCAGCGGGTCAGATACGCAGTATTTT.

This clonotype was recorded at least ten times. This chain joins TRBV29-1 and TRBJ1-2; 7 nucleotides align to TRBD1. Trimming took 6 bases from V and 4 from J; bases not matched to a gene: 8. Germline-derived CDR1 and CDR2 are SQVTM and ANQGSEA. The CDR3 is 13 amino acids. The CDR3 protein is CSVPRDSFYGYTF. The CDR3 DNA reads as TGCAGCGTCCCCCGGGACAGTTTCTATGGCTACACCTTC. Full variable domain (remainder filled in from reference TRBV29-1 and TRBJ1-2): SAVISQKPSRDICQRGTSLTIQCQVDSQVTMMFWYRQQPGQSLTLIATANQGSEATYESGFVIDKFPISRPNLTFSTLTVSNMSPEDSSIYLCSVPRDSFYGYTFGSGTRLTVV.

At least ten counts were recorded for this clonotype. V usage is TRBV4-2 and J usage is TRBJ2-3; TRBD2 is a possible D gene (5 bases). The germline V gene encodes CDR1 LGHNA and CDR2 YNFKEQ. Between the trimmed V and J ends, which lost 0 bases and 2 bases, there was a span of 24 bases. The CDR3 extends over 20 amino acids. The CDR3 region is CASSQEGPSGIWEFTDTQYF. The DNA of the CDR3 is TGTGCCAGCAGCCAAGAAGGGCCCTCGGGCATTTGGGAGTTCACAGATACGCAGTATTTT.

This clonotype showed up many times. The genes are TRBV12-3 or TRBV12-4 and TRBJ2-1; 10 positions agree with TRBD2. CDR3 length: 14 residues. Germline trimming cut 3 bases from V and 7 bases from J; bases unmatched to any gene: 3. CDR3 coding DNA: TGTGCCAGCAGTTTGCTAGCGGGAGCAAATGAGCAGTTCTTC. Protein sequence: CASSLLAGANEQFF.

There are many counts of this clonotype. The chain employs TRBV19 and TRBJ2-1; TRBD2 agrees at 7 bases. V shed 5 bases, J shed 0 bases, and the junction held 4 bases outside the gene matches. Germline CDR1 reads LNHDA; CDR2 reads SQIVND (reference sequence). This CDR3 comprises 15 residues. CDR3 protein: CASSPAGSSYNEQFF. The CDR3 region has the DNA TGTGCCAGTAGTCCAGCGGGGAGCTCCTACAATGAGCAGTTCTTC. Full variable domain (outside the CDR3, taken from reference TRBV19 and TRBJ2-1): DGGITQSPKYLFRKEGQNVTLSCEQNLNHDAMYWYRQDPGQGLRLIYYSQIVNDFQKGDIAEGYSVSREKKESFPLTVTSAQKNPTAFYLCASSPAGSSYNEQFFGPGTRLTVL.

This clonotype was seen many times. The chain couples TRBV5-5 to TRBJ2-2; D could derive from TRBD1 or TRBD2 (7 bases each). Per germline, CDR1 SGHKS and CDR2 YYEKEE (reference sequence). With 6 bases removed from V and 5 bases from J, the gap between germline ends came to 17 bases. The CDR3 sequence is 15 residues long. The CDR3 protein is CASIQTGRGTGELFF. In DNA form, the CDR3 reads TGTGCCAGCATCCAGACAGGGAGGGGAACCGGGGAGCTGTTTTTT.

This clonotype was detected many times. The chain employs TRBV20-1 and TRBJ2-2, with no clear D. The CDR3 has 14 amino acids. Per germline, CDR1 DFQATT and CDR2 SNEGSKA (reference sequence). V was trimmed by 2 bases and J by 0 bases, leaving 7 bases between them. The CDR3 reads CSARSVANTGELFF. CDR3 DNA: TGCAGTGCTAGATCGGTAGCGAACACCGGGGAGCTGTTTTTT.

This clonotype was seen a handful of times. The chain's CDR3 is CAARTGSSYEQYF. In nucleotides, the CDR3 is TGCGCCGCCAGGACAGGGAGCTCCTACGAGCAGTACTTC. The chain employs TRBV10-2 and TRBJ2-7; 8 nucleotides match TRBD1. The CDR3 sequence is 13 residues long. Germline V gene sequence: CDR1 WSHSY, CDR2 SAAADI. The V gene end was trimmed by 11 bases and the J gene end by 0 bases; junction bases not matched to a gene: 6.

At least ten counts were recorded for this clonotype. J is TRBJ2-1 and V is TRBV13; TRBD2 matches 8 bases. In germline, CDR1 is PRHDT, CDR2 FYEKMQ (reference sequence). The V segment lost 8 bases and the J segment 5 bases; nucleotides outside the gene matches: 8. This CDR3 region has 14 residues. The CDR3 nucleotides read TGTGCCAGCCGCGTTGCGGGAGGTAACAATGAGCAGTTCTTC. Translated: CASRVAGGNNEQFF. Together with reference TRBV13 and TRBJ2-1, the CDR3 gives the full variable domain: AAGVIQSPRHLIKEKRETATLKCYPIPRHDTVYWYQQGPGQDPQFLISFYEKMQSDKGSIPDRFSAQQFSDYHSELNMSSLELGDSALYFCASRVAGGNNEQFFGPGTRLTVL.

This clonotype was counted only a few times. The chain recombines TRBV12-3 or TRBV12-4 with TRBJ2-3, with D possibly TRBD1 on 6 matching bases. This CDR3 is 14 amino acids long. Trimming shortened V by 3 bases and J by 7 bases, and 14 bases separated the two germline ends. This CDR3 reads CASSFATQGNTQYF. The CDR3 nucleotides are TGTGCCAGCAGTTTCGCGACACAGGGCAATACGCAGTATTTT.

There are many counts of this clonotype. This rearrangement joins TRBV4-3 to TRBJ1-1; weak D call: TRBD1 (5 bases). CDR1 is LGHNA, CDR2 YSLEER, per germline. The CDR3 is 13 amino acids. V lost 3 bases and J 5 bases, leaving 10 bases between the germline ends. CDR3 nucleotide sequence: TGCGCCAGCAGCCACGACAGCAGAACTGAAGCTTTCTTT. It translates to CASSHDSRTEAFF.